Below, 15 T cell receptor beta chains from the same sample are listed, as sequenced in a study of T cell responses to AZD1222 COVID-19 vaccine. The assay was immunoSEQ multiplex PCR, and TCRdb's table has in-frame clones only and misses some. The table records roughly 150,000 clones, around 93% of them present only once. The material was peripheral blood, obtained on day 0 of AZD1222 vaccination. These receptors came from an adult in good health.

The V and J genes are TRBV19 and TRBJ1-4; D is perhaps TRBD1 (6 bases). Germline CDR1 reads LNHDA; CDR2 reads SQIVND (reference sequence). Trimming shortened V by 3 bases and J by 1 base, and 9 bases separated the two germline ends. The CDR3 runs to 15 residues. CDR3 sequence reads: CASSIGRGTNEKLFF. The CDR3 coding sequence is TGTGCCAGTAGTATTGGCAGGGGAACTAATGAAAAACTGTTTTTT.

V is TRBV3-1 (or the pseudogene TRBV3-2) and J is TRBJ2-3, with D perhaps matching TRBD1 or TRBD2 (5 bases each). Trimming took 4 bases from V and 1 from J, leaving 12 bases between them. CDR3 length equals 15 residues. Germline CDR1 is LGHDT and CDR2 is YNNKEL (reference sequence). CDR3 DNA: TGTGCCAGCAGCCGTCAGGGAGCTCGCACAGATACGCAGTATTTT. Its protein is CASSRQGARTDTQYF.

The chain employs TRBV7-2 and TRBJ2-7; D assignment may be TRBD1 or TRBD2 (5 bases each). Germline V gene data show CDR1 as SGHTA and CDR2 as FQGNSA. This CDR3 has 14 residues. The V gene lost 9 bases and the J gene lost 2 bases, with 17 bases spanning the gap. The CDR3 DNA reads as TGTGCCAGTAGGGGTGCGTTAGCGACCTACGAGCAGTACTTC. Translating gives CASRGALATYEQYF.

V is TRBV15 and J is TRBJ2-7, with D unresolved. This CDR3 is 15 amino acids long. With 0 bases removed from V and 6 bases from J, the gap between germline ends came to 15 bases. Germline V lookup: CDR1 LNHNV, CDR2 YYDKDF (reference sequence). Here the CDR3 DNA reads TGTGCCACCAGCAGAGATGGCAACCACTACGGCGAGCAGTACTTC. This codes for CATSRDGNHYGEQYF.

The chain employs TRBV19 and TRBJ2-7; D ambiguous. V shed 3 bases and J shed 3 bases, with 9 bases lying between them. This CDR3 has 13 amino acids. The germline V gene encodes CDR1 LNHDA and CDR2 SQIVND (reference sequence). The chain's CDR3 is CASSIQVNYEQYF. DNA of the CDR3: TGTGCCAGTAGTATCCAGGTAAACTACGAGCAGTACTTC.

The chain recombines TRBV6-2 or TRBV6-3 with TRBJ1-1, with unresolved D. Trimming pared 0 bases from V and 5 bases from J, leaving 13 bases between. The length of the CDR3 is 15 residues. CDR1 and CDR2 (germline): MNHEY, SVGEGT. The CDR3 sequence: CASSYSIGTGTEAFF. The CDR3 region has the DNA TGTGCCAGCAGTTACTCGATAGGTACGGGGACTGAAGCTTTCTTT.

This chain connects TRBV29-1 to TRBJ1-2; D is perhaps TRBD1 (5 bases). The germline V gene has CDR1 SQVTM and CDR2 ANQGSEA. This CDR3 contains 14 residues. Trimming took 0 bases from V and 5 from J, leaving 13 bases between them. DNA for the CDR3: TGCAGCGTTGAAGAGGCAGGGACCGGGTATGGCTACACCTTC. Its translation: CSVEEAGTGYGYTF.

The genes are TRBV5-6 and TRBJ2-5; 9 positions match TRBD2. The V gene end was trimmed by 2 bases and the J gene end by 5 bases; junction bases not matched to a gene: 7. CDR1 SGHDT and CDR2 YYEEEE come from the germline V gene. This CDR3 region has 15 residues. CDR3 DNA: TGTGCCAGCAGCTTTCGCGGGAGGGCCGATGAGACCCAGTACTTC. Translating gives CASSFRGRADETQYF. Full variable domain (outside the CDR3, taken from reference TRBV5-6 and TRBJ2-5): DAGVTQSPTHLIKTRGQQVTLRCSPKSGHDTVSWYQQALGQGPQFIFQYYEEEERQRGNFPDRFSGHQFPNYSSELNVNALLLGDSALYLCASSFRGRADETQYFGPGTRLLVL.

The J gene is TRBJ2-7, the V gene TRBV6-5; 10 bases match TRBD2. This CDR3 has 15 amino acids. Germline V gives CDR1 MNHEY, CDR2 SVGAGI. V was pared by 0 bases and J by 3 bases, with 2 bases of the junction left unmatched. This CDR3 reads CASSYSASGSYEQYF. In DNA, the CDR3 is TGTGCCAGCAGTTACTCGGCTAGCGGGAGCTACGAGCAGTACTTC.

This clone was recorded once. This chain links TRBV6-5 with TRBJ1-2; tentative D call: TRBD1 (5 bases). The germline V gene encodes CDR1 MNHEY and CDR2 SVGAGI. The ends were cut back, 5 bases at V and 0 bases at J, with 13 bases in the middle. CDR3 length equals 15 residues. The CDR3 loop is CASSPQTEANYGYTF. The CDR3 DNA follows: TGTGCCAGCAGTCCTCAGACAGAAGCTAACTATGGCTACACCTTC.

This clone came up once. The chain carries TRBV7-2 and TRBJ1-4; no firm D call. CDR3 length equals 16 residues. V lost 2 bases to trimming and J lost 3 bases, with 13 bases between them. Germline loops: CDR1 SGHTA, CDR2 FQGNSA. Written as DNA, the CDR3 is TGTGCCAGCAGCTTATCCCGCGCGGGAGCTAATGAAAAACTGTTTTTT. Amino acids: CASSLSRAGANEKLFF.

The chain couples TRBV29-1 to TRBJ1-4; D is perhaps TRBD1 (6 bases). The CDR3 totals 13 residues. V lost 6 bases to trimming and J lost 8 bases, with 16 bases between them. Germline V gene sequence: CDR1 SQVTM, CDR2 ANQGSEA. The CDR3 bases are TGCAGCGTGAGAGACAGGACGGGGGAAAAACTGTTTTTT. Its protein product is CSVRDRTGEKLFF. The full variable domain, rest sourced from reference TRBV29-1 and TRBJ1-4, is SAVISQKPSRDICQRGTSLTIQCQVDSQVTMMFWYRQQPGQSLTLIATANQGSEATYESGFVIDKFPISRPNLTFSTLTVSNMSPEDSSIYLCSVRDRTGEKLFFGSGTQLSVL.

The V and J genes are TRBV3-1 (or the pseudogene TRBV3-2) and TRBJ2-7; a weak D match, TRBD2 (5 bases). The germline V gene encodes CDR1 LGHDT and CDR2 YNNKEL (reference sequence). There are 15 residues in the CDR3. The V gene lost 1 base and the J gene lost 3 bases, with 13 bases spanning the gap. CDR3: CASSQGIGEGYEQYF. In DNA, the CDR3 is TGTGCCAGCAGCCAAGGGATAGGAGAGGGCTACGAGCAGTACTTC.

J is TRBJ1-1 and V is TRBV9, with a tentative D call TRBD1 (5 bases). This CDR3 contains 15 residues. Between the trimmed V and J ends, which lost 4 bases and 0 bases, there was a span of 13 bases. The germline V gene has CDR1 SGDLS and CDR2 YYNGEE. CDR3: CASSITGAVNTEAFF. The CDR3 bases are TGTGCCAGCAGCATCACCGGGGCGGTGAACACTGAAGCTTTCTTT.

CDR3 amino acids: CASSPVGGLNEKLFF. CDR3 bases: TGTGCCAGCAGCCCCGTGGGGGGACTTAATGAAAAACTGTTTTTT. The genes are TRBV7-3 and TRBJ1-4; D may be TRBD1 (5 bases). Germline V gives CDR1 SGHTA, CDR2 FQGTGA. The CDR3 extends over 15 amino acids. Trimming removed 5 bases from V and 4 bases from J, with 14 bases in between.